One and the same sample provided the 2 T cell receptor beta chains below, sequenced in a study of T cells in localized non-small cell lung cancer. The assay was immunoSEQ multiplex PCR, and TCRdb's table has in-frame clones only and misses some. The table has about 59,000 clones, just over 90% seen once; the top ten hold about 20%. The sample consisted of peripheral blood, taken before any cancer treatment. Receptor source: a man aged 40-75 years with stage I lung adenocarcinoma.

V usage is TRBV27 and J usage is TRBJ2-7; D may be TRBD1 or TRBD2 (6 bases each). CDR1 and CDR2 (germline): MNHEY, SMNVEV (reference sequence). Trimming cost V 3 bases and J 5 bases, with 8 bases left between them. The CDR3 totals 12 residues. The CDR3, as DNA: TGTGCCAGCAGTTTGGGGGGCGACGAGCAGTACTTC. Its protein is CASSLGGDEQYF.

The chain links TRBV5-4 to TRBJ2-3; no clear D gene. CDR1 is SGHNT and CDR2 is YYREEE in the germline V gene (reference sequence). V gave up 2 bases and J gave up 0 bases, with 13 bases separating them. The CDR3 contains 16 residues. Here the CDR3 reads CASSFGTPPSTDTQYF. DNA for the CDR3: TGTGCCAGCAGCTTCGGAACCCCCCCTAGCACAGATACGCAGTATTTT.